The 24 T cell receptor beta chains given below trace back to one sample, sequenced in a study of T cells in Graves' hyperthyroidism and ophthalmopathy. Using RNA transcripts as the source, TCR beta CDR3 regions were amplified. Primed by the HTBI set, a first-round RT-PCR was run on the TCR CDR3. TCRdb re-called the multiplex PCR reads through MiXCR, storing one row per CDR3 protein. The table records a few hundred thousand distinct CDR3 sequences, approximately 13% of them present only once. Sequenced input: blood. The receptors shown here come from a woman aged 25 to 39 with Graves' hyperthyroidism that later progressed to Graves' ophthalmopathy.

This clonotype was seen ten or more times. V gene TRBV7-2 combines with J gene TRBJ2-7, with no clear D. Trimming stripped 1 base from V and 2 bases from J, with 18 bases between. The CDR3 spans 17 residues. Germline CDR1 reads SGHTA; CDR2 reads FQGNSA. As DNA, the CDR3 is TGTGCCAGCAGCTTAGTCACCGGCCCCCGCTACCCCTACGAGCAGTACTTC. Translating gives CASSLVTGPRYPYEQYF.

At least ten counts were recorded for this clonotype. V usage is TRBV3-1 and J usage is TRBJ1-6; 7 nucleotides match TRBD1. This CDR3 comprises 15 residues. With 8 bases clipped from V and 7 bases from J, the junction kept 11 bases outside the gene matches. In germline, CDR1 is LGHDT, CDR2 YNNKEL (reference sequence). CDR3 DNA sequence: TGTGCCAGCGGCCTGGGAACACAGGGGAATTCACCCCTCCACTTT. It encodes CASGLGTQGNSPLHF.

This rearrangement joins TRBV4-3 to TRBJ2-1; D is possibly TRBD2 (6 bases). The V gene lost 3 bases and the J gene lost 4 bases, with 10 bases spanning the gap. Per germline, CDR1 LGHNA and CDR2 YSLEER. This CDR3 contains 14 residues. The CDR3 DNA follows: TGCGCCAGCAGCCACGAGACTAGTTACAATGAGCAGTTCTTC. Translation gives CASSHETSYNEQFF.

V gene TRBV9 combines with J gene TRBJ1-1, with a weak D call TRBD1 (6 bases). Germline CDR1 is SGDLS and CDR2 is YYNGEE. Deletions cut 1 base from V and 2 bases from J, with 9 bases between. The CDR3 length is 14 residues. The CDR3 sequence is CASSVQGFNTEAFF. The DNA for the CDR3 is TGTGCCAGCAGCGTACAGGGGTTTAACACTGAAGCTTTCTTT. Supplemented by reference TRBV9 and TRBJ1-1, the full variable domain reads DSGVTQTPKHLITATGQRVTLRCSPRSGDLSVYWYQQSLDQGLQFLIQYYNGEERAKGNILERFSAQQFPDLHSELNLSSLELGDSALYFCASSVQGFNTEAFFGQGTRLTVV.

This clonotype was found a few times. The rearrangement uses TRBV7-9 and TRBJ2-3, with 7 bases fitting TRBD1. This CDR3 is 13 amino acids long. Germline CDR1 is SEHNR and CDR2 is FQNEAQ (reference sequence). Germline trimming cut 4 bases from V and 4 bases from J; bases unmatched to any gene: 2. DNA for the CDR3: TGTGCCAGCAGCTACGGGACAGCAGATACGCAGTATTTT. This translates into CASSYGTADTQYF.

This clonotype has a count of ten or more. The chain uses TRBV7-9 and TRBJ2-3; D is possibly TRBD1 or TRBD2 (5 bases each). The CDR3 runs to 16 residues. Trimming removed 7 bases from V and 2 bases from J, with 19 bases in between. The germline V gene encodes CDR1 SEHNR and CDR2 FQNEAQ (reference sequence). The CDR3: CASTSGTSLNTDTQYF. CDR3 nucleotide sequence: TGTGCCAGCACCTCCGGGACCTCATTAAACACAGATACGCAGTATTTT.

Ten or more counts support this clonotype. The rearrangement uses TRBV28 and TRBJ1-2; D possibly corresponds to TRBD1 (6 bases). Trimming stripped 6 bases from V and 4 bases from J, with 18 bases between. Germline CDR1 is MDHEN and CDR2 is SYDVKM. The CDR3 has 15 residues. The CDR3 here is CASSLRQDSLYGYTF. Written as DNA, the CDR3 is TGTGCCAGCAGCCTCCGACAGGACAGCCTCTATGGCTACACCTTC.

This clonotype was counted ten times or more. The V call is TRBV10-3, the J call TRBJ1-2; 7 bases fit TRBD1. Looked up from germline, CDR1 is ENHRY and CDR2 is SYGVKD. V lost 0 bases and J lost 3; bases outside the gene matches: 4. The length of the CDR3 is 15 residues. The CDR3 sequence is CAISESGDRDYGYTF. The CDR3 DNA sequence: TGTGCCATCAGTGAGTCGGGCGACAGGGACTATGGCTACACCTTC.

For this clonotype: This may come from a read error, since a much larger clone is one base off. The rearrangement joins TRBV12-3 or TRBV12-4 to TRBJ1-6, with TRBD1 matching over 7 bases. This CDR3 region has 14 residues. CDR3 loop: CASSRRGHGSSLHF. DNA for the CDR3: TGTGCCAGCAGCCGAAGGGGGCACGGTTCATCCCTCCACTTT.

This clonotype was seen at least ten times. The genes are TRBV6-1 and TRBJ2-5; 7 bases agree with TRBD2. The CDR3 has 14 amino acids. From germline, CDR1 is MNHNS and CDR2 SASEGT. Trimming removed 7 bases from V and 5 bases from J; junction bases left unmatched: 10. The chain's CDR3 is CASTAGGGLETQYF. CDR3 sequence (DNA): TGTGCCAGCACCGCGGGCGGGGGATTGGAGACCCAGTACTTC.

This clonotype was counted at least ten times. The chain couples TRBV5-1 to TRBJ2-7, with 10 bases fitting TRBD2. CDR3 length: 15 amino acids. V was pared by 4 bases and J by 3 bases, with 7 bases of the junction left unmatched. Germline V gives CDR1 SGHRS, CDR2 YFSETQ. CDR3 amino acids: CASSPPLAGDYEQYF. As DNA, the CDR3 is TGCGCCAGCAGCCCGCCTCTAGCGGGAGACTACGAGCAGTACTTC.

This clonotype was counted ten times or more. The V call is TRBV11-3, the J call TRBJ2-3, with 10 bases aligning to TRBD2. CDR3 size: 16 residues. The V gene's germline CDR1 is SGHNT and CDR2 YENEEA. V dropped 5 bases and J dropped 1; count of bases not matched to a gene: 6. This chain's CDR3 is CASSSTGTSGTDTQYF. CDR3 nucleotides: TGTGCCAGCAGCAGTACCGGGACTAGCGGCACAGATACGCAGTATTTT.

The sample holds a few counts of this clonotype. V is TRBV20-1 and J is TRBJ2-7; D remains unclear. Looked up from germline, CDR1 is DFQATT and CDR2 is SNEGSKA (reference sequence). V gave up 3 bases and J gave up 5 bases, with 8 bases separating them. CDR3 length equals 11 residues. The CDR3 nucleotides are TGCAGTGCTAGTACTTTTAACGAGCAGTACTTC. Its translation: CSASTFNEQYF.

V and J are TRBV29-1 and TRBJ1-4; D call uncertain. The V end lost 6 bases, the J end lost 5 bases, and 4 bases lay between the germline ends. Germline assignment: CDR1 SQVTM and CDR2 ANQGSEA. The CDR3 has 10 amino acids. The DNA of the CDR3 is TGCAGCGTGGCGAATGAAAAACTGTTTTTT. It translates to CSVANEKLFF.

The V call is TRBV20-1, the J call TRBJ2-1; 11 bases align to TRBD2. Germline-derived CDR1 and CDR2 are DFQATT and SNEGSKA (reference sequence). CDR3 length: 15 residues. After removal of 6 bases from V and 2 bases from J, the junction contained 6 bases not matched to a gene. CDR3 amino acids: CSAPLAGGTYNEQFF. The CDR3 region has the DNA TGCAGTGCCCCGCTAGCGGGAGGTACCTACAATGAGCAGTTCTTC.

This clonotype was found a few times. A clone one base away is much larger, so this may be a read error. The chain combines TRBV19 with TRBJ1-6, with D hard to call. Germline V gene lookup returns CDR1 LNHDA and CDR2 SQIVND (reference sequence). The CDR3 loop spans 13 amino acids. Trimming left V 9 bases short and J 10 bases short, with 16 bases between. The CDR3 loop reads CASERGGGSPLHF. CDR3 nucleotides: TGTGCCAGCGAGCGGGGTGGAGGCTCACCCCTCCACTTT.

This clonotype has at least ten counts. This chain uses TRBV28 with TRBJ1-2, with 9 bases lining up with TRBD1. CDR3 size: 14 residues. J lost 4 bases, V lost 6 bases, and 6 bases had no gene match. Germline CDR1 and CDR2: MDHEN and SYDVKM. The CDR3 DNA is TGTGCCAGCAGCATCCACAGGGGGCTCTATGGCTACACCTTC. As protein: CASSIHRGLYGYTF.

This clonotype was detected many times. This sequence joins TRBV30 and TRBJ2-7; tentatively, D is TRBD1 (6 bases). This CDR3 has 16 amino acids. Looked up from germline, CDR1 is GTSNPN and CDR2 is SVGIG (reference sequence). V lost 8 bases and J lost 0, with 23 bases in between. CDR3 in DNA: TGTGCCAGCTCGACAGGAATCAACACGGACTCCTACGAGCAGTACTTC. This codes for CASSTGINTDSYEQYF.

There are many counts of this clonotype. V and J are TRBV7-9 and TRBJ1-2; D is unclear. The CDR3 spans 17 residues. Germline V CDR1 and CDR2: SEHNR, FQNEAQ (reference sequence). Trimming stripped 5 bases from V and 4 bases from J, with 23 bases between. The CDR3 reads CASSLALLRPAGYGYTF. The CDR3 DNA is TGTGCCAGCAGCCTCGCCTTGTTAAGGCCGGCCGGCTATGGCTACACCTTC. Variable domain in full (rest from reference TRBV7-9 and TRBJ1-2): DTGVSQNPRHKITKRGQNVTFRCDPISEHNRLYWYRQTLGQGPEFLTYFQNEAQLEKSRLLSDRFSAERPKGSFSTLEIQRTEQGDSAMYLCASSLALLRPAGYGYTFGSGTRLTVV.

This clonotype was counted ten times or more. The chain has TRBV15 and TRBJ2-2, with TRBD2 as a possible D gene (6 bases). Trimming shortened V by 1 base and J by 3 bases, and 9 bases separated the two germline ends. The germline V gene encodes CDR1 LNHNV and CDR2 YYDKDF (reference sequence). This CDR3 has 15 amino acids. The CDR3 is CATSRAGAYTGELFF. DNA of the CDR3: TGTGCCACCAGCAGAGCGGGAGCATACACCGGGGAGCTGTTTTTT. Full variable domain (rest looked up from reference TRBV15 and TRBJ2-2): DAMVIQNPRYQVTQFGKPVTLSCSQTLNHNVMYWYQQKSSQAPKLLFHYYDKDFNNEADTPDNFQSRRPNTSFCFLDIRSPGLGDTAMYLCATSRAGAYTGELFFGEGSRLTVL.

This chain connects TRBV6-7 to TRBJ2-1, with TRBD2 identical over 8 bases. Being an ORF, TRBV6-7 has a function that is uncertain. The CDR3 contains 15 residues. The trim removed 8 bases at V and 8 bases at J, leaving 14 bases unmatched. CDR3 in amino acids: CASAELAEKSDEQFF. Here the CDR3 DNA reads TGTGCCAGCGCTGAACTAGCGGAAAAGAGCGATGAGCAGTTCTTC.

This clonotype came up many times. This chain links TRBV19 with TRBJ1-5, with a possible D match to TRBD1 (5 bases). The germline V gene has CDR1 LNHDA and CDR2 SQIVND (reference sequence). CDR3 length: 15 amino acids. V was shortened by 6 bases and J by 4 bases, with 16 bases between the two germline ends. CDR3 in DNA: TGTGCCAGTAGCCCCGTCCAGGGATCAAATCAGCCCCAGCATTTT. Translated: CASSPVQGSNQPQHF.

This clonotype was seen repeatedly, ten times or more. The chain combines TRBV7-2 with TRBJ2-7; 7 nucleotides agree with TRBD2. Germline V gives CDR1 SGHTA, CDR2 FQGNSA. With 4 bases clipped from V and 0 bases from J, the junction kept 3 bases outside the gene matches. The CDR3 loop spans 14 amino acids. The CDR3 DNA reads TGTGCCAGCAGCTCGCGGGGGAGCTCCTACGAGCAGTACTTC. Translated, it gives CASSSRGSSYEQYF.

At least ten counts were recorded for this clonotype. The gene calls are TRBV6-2 or TRBV6-3 and TRBJ1-1, with D perhaps TRBD1 (6 bases). CDR3 size: 14 residues. V gave up 4 bases and J gave up 3 bases, with 12 bases separating them. CDR1 MNHEY and CDR2 SVGEGT come from the germline V gene. CDR3 amino acids: CASSWDITYTEAFF. CDR3 DNA sequence: TGTGCCAGCAGTTGGGACATCACCTACACTGAAGCTTTCTTT.